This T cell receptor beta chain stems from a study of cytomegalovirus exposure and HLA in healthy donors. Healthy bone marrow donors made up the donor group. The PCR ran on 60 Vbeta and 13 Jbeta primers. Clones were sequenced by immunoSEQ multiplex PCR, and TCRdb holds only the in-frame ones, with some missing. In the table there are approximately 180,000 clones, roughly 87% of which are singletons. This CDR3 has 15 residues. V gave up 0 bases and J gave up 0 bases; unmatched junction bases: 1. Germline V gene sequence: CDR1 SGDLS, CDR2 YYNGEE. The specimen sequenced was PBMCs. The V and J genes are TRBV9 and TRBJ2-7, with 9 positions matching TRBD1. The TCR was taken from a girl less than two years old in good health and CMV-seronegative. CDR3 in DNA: TGTGCCAGCAGCGTAGGGGACAGGGCCTCCTACGAGCAGTACTTC. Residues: CASSVGDRASYEQYF.